This paragraph reports one T cell receptor beta chain. The data originate from a study of glioma-infiltrating T cells. The ends were cut back, 4 bases at V and 2 bases at J, with 12 bases in the middle. This CDR3 comprises 15 residues. Germline V CDR1 and CDR2: LGHNA, YNFKEQ. Amplification of TCR alpha and beta CDR3 regions from RNA used iRepertoire nested multiplex PCR. TCRdb re-called the multiplex PCR reads through MiXCR, storing one row per CDR3 protein. The table lists about 140,000 distinct CDR3 sequences, about 39% of them singletons. The origin of this receptor is a human donor with low-grade glioma or glioblastoma, undergoing nonglioma brain surgery, or in good health (not recorded which). V gene TRBV4-2 combines with J gene TRBJ1-3; no reliable D call. Sequenced material: glioma tissue, nonneoplastic brain tissue, or PBMCs (not recorded which). Here the CDR3 DNA reads TGTGCCAGCAGCCTTCAACCCGGGACTGGAAACACCATATATTTT. Amino acid sequence: CASSLQPGTGNTIYF.